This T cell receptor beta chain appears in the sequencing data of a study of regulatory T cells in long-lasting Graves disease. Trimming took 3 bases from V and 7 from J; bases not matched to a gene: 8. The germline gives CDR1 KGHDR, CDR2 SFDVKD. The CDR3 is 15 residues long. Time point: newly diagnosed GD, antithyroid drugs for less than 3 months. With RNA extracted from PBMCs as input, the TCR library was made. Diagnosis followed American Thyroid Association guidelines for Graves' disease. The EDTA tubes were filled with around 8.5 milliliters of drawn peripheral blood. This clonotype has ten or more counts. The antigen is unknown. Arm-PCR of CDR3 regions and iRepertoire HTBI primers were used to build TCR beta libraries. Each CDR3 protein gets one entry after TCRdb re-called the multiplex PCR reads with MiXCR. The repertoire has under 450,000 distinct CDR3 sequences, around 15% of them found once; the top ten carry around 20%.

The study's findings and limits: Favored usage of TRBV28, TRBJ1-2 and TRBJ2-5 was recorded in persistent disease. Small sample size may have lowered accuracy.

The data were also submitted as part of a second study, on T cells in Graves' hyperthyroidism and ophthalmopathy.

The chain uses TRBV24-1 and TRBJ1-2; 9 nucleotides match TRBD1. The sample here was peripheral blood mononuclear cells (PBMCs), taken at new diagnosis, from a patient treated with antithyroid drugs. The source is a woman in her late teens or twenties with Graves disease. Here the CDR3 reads CATSDPGQGGGGYTF. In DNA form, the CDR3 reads TGTGCCACCAGTGATCCGGGACAGGGAGGAGGTGGCTACACCTTC.